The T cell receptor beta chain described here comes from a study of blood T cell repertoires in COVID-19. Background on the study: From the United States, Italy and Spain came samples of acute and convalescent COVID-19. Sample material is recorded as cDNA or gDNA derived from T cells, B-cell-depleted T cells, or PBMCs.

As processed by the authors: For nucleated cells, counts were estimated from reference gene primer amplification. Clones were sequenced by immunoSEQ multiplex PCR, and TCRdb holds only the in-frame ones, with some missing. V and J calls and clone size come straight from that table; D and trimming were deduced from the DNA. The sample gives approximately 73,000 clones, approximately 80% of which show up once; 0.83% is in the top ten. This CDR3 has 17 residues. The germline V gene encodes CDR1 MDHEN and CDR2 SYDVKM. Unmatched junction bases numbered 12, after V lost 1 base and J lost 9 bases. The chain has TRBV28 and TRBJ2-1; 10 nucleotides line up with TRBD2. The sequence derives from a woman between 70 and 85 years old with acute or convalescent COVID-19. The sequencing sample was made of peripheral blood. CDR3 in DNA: TGTGCCAGCAGTTTATTATCGTCGAGCGGGAGGGCGGCTGAGCAGTTCTTC. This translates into CASSLLSSSGRAAEQFF.